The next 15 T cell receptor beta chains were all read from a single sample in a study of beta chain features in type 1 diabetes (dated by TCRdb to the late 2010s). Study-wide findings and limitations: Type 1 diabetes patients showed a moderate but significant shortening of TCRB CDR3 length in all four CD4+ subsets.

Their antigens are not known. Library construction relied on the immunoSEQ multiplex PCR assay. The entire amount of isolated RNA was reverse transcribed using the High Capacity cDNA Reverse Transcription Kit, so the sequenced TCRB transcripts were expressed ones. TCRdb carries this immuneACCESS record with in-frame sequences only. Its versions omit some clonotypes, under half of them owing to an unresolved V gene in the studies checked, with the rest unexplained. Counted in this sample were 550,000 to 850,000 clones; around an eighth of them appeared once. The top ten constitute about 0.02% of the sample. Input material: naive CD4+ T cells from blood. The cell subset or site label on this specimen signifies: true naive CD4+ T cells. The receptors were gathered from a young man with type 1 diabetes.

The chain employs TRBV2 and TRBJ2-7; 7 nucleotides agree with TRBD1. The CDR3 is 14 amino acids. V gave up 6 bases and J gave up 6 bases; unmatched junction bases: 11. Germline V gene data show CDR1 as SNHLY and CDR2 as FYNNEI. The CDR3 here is CASSATGVTREQYF. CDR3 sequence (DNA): TGTGCCAGCAGCGCCACAGGGGTAACGCGCGAGCAGTACTTC.

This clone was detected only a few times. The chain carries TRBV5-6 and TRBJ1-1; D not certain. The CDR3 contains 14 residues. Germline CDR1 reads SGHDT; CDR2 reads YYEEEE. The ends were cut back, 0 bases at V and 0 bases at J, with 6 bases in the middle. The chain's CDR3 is CASSLVGMNTEAFF. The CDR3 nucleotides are TGTGCCAGCAGCTTGGTCGGTATGAACACTGAAGCTTTCTTT.

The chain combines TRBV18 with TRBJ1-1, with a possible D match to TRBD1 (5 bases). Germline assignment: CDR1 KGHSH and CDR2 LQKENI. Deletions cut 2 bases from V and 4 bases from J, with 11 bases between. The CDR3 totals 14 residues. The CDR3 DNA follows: TGTGCCAGCTCACCAAACTCGAGGGGCACTGAAGCTTTCTTT. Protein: CASSPNSRGTEAFF.

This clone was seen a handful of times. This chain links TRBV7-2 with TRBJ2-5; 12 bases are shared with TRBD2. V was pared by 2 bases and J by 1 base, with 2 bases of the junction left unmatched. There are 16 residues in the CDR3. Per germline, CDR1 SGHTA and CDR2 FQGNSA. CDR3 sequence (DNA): TGTGCCAGCAGCTTAACTAGCGGGGGGCCCCAAGAGACCCAGTACTTC. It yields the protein CASSLTSGGPQETQYF.

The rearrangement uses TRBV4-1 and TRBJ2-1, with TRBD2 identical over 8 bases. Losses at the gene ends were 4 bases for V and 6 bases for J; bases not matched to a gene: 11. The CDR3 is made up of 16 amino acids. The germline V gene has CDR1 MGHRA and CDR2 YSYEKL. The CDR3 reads CASSRWTGGALNEQFF. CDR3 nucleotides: TGCGCCAGCAGCCGGTGGACGGGGGGGGCCCTCAATGAGCAGTTCTTC.

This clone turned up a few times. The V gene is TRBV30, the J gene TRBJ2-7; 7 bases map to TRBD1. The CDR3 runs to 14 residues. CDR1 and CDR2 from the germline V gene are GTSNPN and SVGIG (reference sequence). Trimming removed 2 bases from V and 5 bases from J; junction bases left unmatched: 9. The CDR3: CAWSQTGMTNEQYF. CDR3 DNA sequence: TGTGCCTGGAGTCAGACAGGGATGACGAACGAGCAGTACTTC.

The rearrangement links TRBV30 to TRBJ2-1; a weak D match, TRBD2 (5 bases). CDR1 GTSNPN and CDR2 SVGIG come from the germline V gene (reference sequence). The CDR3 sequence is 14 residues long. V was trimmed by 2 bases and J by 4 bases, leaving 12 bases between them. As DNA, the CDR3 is TGTGCCTGGAGTAATGTGCGGACTTACAATGAGCAGTTCTTC. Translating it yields CAWSNVRTYNEQFF.

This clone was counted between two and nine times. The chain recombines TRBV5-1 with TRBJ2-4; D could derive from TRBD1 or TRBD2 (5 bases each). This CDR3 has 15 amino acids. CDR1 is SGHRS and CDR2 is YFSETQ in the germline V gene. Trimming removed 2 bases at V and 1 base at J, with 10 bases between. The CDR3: CASSFEGMAKNIQYF. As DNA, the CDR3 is TGCGCCAGCAGCTTCGAGGGGATGGCCAAAAACATTCAGTACTTC.

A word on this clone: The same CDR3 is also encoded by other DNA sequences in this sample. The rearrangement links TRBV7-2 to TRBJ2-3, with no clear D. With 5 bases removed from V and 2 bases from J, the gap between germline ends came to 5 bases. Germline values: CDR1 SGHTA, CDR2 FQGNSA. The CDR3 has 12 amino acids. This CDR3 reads CASSRYTDTQYF. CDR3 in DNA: TGTGCCAGCAGCCGGTACACAGATACGCAGTATTTT.

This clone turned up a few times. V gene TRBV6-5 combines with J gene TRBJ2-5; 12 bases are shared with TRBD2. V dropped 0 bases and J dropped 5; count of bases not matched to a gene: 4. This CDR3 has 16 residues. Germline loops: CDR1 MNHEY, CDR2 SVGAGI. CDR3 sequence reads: CASSYSASGGVETQYF. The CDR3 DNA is TGTGCCAGCAGTTACTCCGCTAGCGGGGGGGTGGAGACCCAGTACTTC.

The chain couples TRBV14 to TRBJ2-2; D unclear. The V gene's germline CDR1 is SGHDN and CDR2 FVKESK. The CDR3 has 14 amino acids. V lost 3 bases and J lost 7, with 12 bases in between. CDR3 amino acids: CASSHLREGGELFF. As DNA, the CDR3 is TGTGCCAGCAGCCACCTACGAGAAGGCGGGGAGCTGTTTTTT.

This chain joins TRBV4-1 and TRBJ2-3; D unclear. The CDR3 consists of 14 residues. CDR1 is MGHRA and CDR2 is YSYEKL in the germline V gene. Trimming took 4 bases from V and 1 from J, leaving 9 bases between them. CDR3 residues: CASSRPDGTDTQYF. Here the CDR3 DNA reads TGCGCCAGCAGCCGCCCTGATGGCACAGATACGCAGTATTTT.

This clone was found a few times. CDR3: CASMGQSKRDSGELFF. The CDR3 DNA reads as TGTGCCAGCATGGGACAGAGTAAAAGGGACTCCGGGGAGCTGTTTTTT. The rearrangement joins TRBV9 to TRBJ2-2; possible D gene TRBD1, 7 bases. V dropped 6 bases and J dropped 6 bases, with 21 bases sitting between them. The CDR3 totals 16 residues. The V gene's germline CDR1 is SGDLS and CDR2 YYNGEE.

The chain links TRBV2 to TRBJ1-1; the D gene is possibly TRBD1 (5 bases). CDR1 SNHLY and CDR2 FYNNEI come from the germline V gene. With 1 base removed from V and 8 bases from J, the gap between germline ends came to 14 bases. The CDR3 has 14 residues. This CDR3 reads CASSEEVAGKEAFF. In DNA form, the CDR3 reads TGTGCCAGCAGTGAAGAGGTGGCAGGGAAAGAAGCTTTCTTT.

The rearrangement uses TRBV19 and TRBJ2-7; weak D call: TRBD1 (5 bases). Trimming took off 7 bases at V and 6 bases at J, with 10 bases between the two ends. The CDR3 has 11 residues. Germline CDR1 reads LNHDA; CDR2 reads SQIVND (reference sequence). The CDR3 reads CASTSRGEQYF. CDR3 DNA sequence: TGTGCCAGTACTTCAAGGGGCGAGCAGTACTTC. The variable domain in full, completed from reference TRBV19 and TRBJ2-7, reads DGGITQSPKYLFRKEGQNVTLSCEQNLNHDAMYWYRQDPGQGLRLIYYSQIVNDFQKGDIAEGYSVSREKKESFPLTVTSAQKNPTAFYLCASTSRGEQYFGPGTRLTVT.